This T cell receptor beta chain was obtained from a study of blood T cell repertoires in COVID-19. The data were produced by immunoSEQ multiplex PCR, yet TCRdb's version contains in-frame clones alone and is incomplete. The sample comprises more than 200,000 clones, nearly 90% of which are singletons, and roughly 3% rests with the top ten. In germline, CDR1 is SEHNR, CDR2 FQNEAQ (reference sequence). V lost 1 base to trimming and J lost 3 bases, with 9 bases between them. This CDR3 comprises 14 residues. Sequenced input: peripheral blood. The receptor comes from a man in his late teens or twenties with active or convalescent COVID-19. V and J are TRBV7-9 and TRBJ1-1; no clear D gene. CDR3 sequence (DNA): TGTGCCAGCAGCTTAGTATCACAGTACACTGAAGCTTTCTTT. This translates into CASSLVSQYTEAFF.